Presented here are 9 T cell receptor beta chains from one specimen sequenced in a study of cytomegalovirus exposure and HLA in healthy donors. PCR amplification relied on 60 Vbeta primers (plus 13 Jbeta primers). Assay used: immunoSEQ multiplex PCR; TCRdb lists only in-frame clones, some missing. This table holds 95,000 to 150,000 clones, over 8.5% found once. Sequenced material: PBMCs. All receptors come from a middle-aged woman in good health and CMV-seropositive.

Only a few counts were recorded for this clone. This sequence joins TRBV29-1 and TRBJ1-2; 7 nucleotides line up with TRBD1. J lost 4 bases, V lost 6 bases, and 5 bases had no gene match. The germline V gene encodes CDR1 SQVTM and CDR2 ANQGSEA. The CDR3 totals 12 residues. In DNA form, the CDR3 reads TGCAGCGTGGAGGACAGGACCTATGGCTACACCTTC. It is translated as CSVEDRTYGYTF.

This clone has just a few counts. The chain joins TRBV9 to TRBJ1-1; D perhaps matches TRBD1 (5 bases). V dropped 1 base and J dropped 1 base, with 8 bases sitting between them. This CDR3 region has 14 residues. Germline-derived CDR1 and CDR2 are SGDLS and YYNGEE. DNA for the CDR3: TGTGCCAGCAGCGTACGACAGACGAACACTGAAGCTTTCTTT. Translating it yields CASSVRQTNTEAFF.

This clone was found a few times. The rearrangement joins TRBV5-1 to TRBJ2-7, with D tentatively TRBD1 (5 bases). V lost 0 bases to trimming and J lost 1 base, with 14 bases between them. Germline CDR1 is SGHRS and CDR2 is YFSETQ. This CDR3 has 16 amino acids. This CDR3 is CASSLGLQGGSYEQYF. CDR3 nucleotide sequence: TGCGCCAGCAGCTTGGGTCTGCAGGGCGGATCCTACGAGCAGTACTTC.

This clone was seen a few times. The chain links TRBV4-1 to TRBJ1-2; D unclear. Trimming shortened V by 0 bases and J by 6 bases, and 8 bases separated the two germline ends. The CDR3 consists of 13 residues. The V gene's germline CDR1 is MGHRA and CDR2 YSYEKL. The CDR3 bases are TGCGCCAGCAGCCAAGATCGCGGGGATGGCTACACCTTC. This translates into CASSQDRGDGYTF.

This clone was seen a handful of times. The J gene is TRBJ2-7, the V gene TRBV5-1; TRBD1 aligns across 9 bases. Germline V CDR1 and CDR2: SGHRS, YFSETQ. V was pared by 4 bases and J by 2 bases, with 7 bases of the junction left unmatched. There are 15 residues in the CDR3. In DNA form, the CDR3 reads TGCGCCAGCAGCCACCGGGACAGGGTTCCCTACGAGCAGTACTTC. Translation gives CASSHRDRVPYEQYF.

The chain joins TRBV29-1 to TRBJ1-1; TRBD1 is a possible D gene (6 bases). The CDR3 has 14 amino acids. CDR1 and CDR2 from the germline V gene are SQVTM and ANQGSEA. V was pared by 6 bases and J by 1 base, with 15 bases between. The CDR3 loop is CSVLQGSGNTEAFF. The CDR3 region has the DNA TGCAGCGTACTACAGGGATCGGGGAACACTGAAGCTTTCTTT.

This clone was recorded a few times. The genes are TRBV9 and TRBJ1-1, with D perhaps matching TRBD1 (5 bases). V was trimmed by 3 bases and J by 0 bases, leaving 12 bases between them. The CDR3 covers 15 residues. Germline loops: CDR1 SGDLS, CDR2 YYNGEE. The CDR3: CASSAYQGMNTEAFF. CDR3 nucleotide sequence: TGTGCCAGCAGCGCCTACCAGGGCATGAACACTGAAGCTTTCTTT.

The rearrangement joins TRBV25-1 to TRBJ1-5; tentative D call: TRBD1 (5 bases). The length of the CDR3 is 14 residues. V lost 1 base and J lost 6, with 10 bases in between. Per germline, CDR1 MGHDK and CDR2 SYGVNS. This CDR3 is CASSESGWSQPQHF. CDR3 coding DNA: TGTGCCAGCAGTGAATCAGGGTGGTCTCAGCCCCAGCATTTT.

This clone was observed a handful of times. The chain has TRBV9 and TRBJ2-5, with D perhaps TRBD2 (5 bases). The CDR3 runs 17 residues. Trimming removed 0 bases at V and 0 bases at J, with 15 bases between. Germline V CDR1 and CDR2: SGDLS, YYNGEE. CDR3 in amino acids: CASSVGVSGGHQETQYF. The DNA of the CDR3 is TGTGCCAGCAGCGTAGGAGTGAGCGGTGGTCACCAAGAGACCCAGTACTTC.